This T cell receptor beta chain was sequenced during a study of identical twins. This clonotype was seen only a few times. Antigen specificity is unknown. Unique molecular identifiers were in the cDNA, with template-switch universal primer binding. TCRdb analysed the 5' RACE reads with MiXCR anew, one entry per CDR3 protein. The sample holds about 920,000 distinct CDR3 sequences, about 12% seen once. Study observations and caveats: The study found weaker excess twin sharing in beta out-of-frame sequences. Reduced insertions were recorded for abundant cord blood beta clonotypes, with no such pattern in memory repertoires.

Trimming pared 6 bases from V and 4 bases from J, leaving 28 bases between. The CDR3 sequence is 19 residues long. CDR1 and CDR2 (germline): MNHEY, SVGEGT. The sample also formed part of further work on yellow fever vaccine responses in identical twins.

The sequenced material came from PBMCs. The genes are TRBV6-2 or TRBV6-3 and TRBJ1-5, with TRBD1 as a possible D gene (6 bases). This TCR derives from a woman aged 18-29 years in good health. The CDR3 loop is CASSRRDIQRVLANQPQHF. CDR3 DNA sequence: TGTGCCAGCAGCCGCCGGGACATCCAAAGGGTCTTAGCAAATCAGCCCCAGCATTTT.